The 19 T cell receptor beta chains reported below all come from one sample, sequenced in a study of cytomegalovirus exposure and HLA in healthy donors. 13 Jbeta primers and 60 Vbeta primers were used for the PCR. This table comes from immunoSEQ multiplex PCR, and its TCRdb copy is limited to in-frame clones, with some not included. Among approximately 150,000 clones, approximately 70% were seen once, and the ten largest hold roughly 2.7%. The sequenced sample consisted of PBMCs. These receptor sequences come from a middle-aged woman in good health and CMV-seropositive.

This clone was detected a few times. The CDR3 DNA follows: TGTGCCAGCAGCCCCCCGCGGGCGGGGTCAATCGGCGAGCAGTTCTTC. Amino acids: CASSPPRAGSIGEQFF. The chain joins TRBV5-4 to TRBJ2-1, with D tentatively TRBD2 (6 bases). The ends were cut back, 4 bases at V and 10 bases at J, with 24 bases in the middle. The CDR3 has 16 amino acids. CDR1 and CDR2 from the germline V gene are SGHNT and YYREEE (reference sequence).

V usage is TRBV27 and J usage is TRBJ1-6; 7 bases line up with TRBD1. The germline V gene encodes CDR1 MNHEY and CDR2 SMNVEV (reference sequence). CDR3 length equals 14 residues. V was clipped by 6 bases and J by 4 bases; unmatched bases: 3. The CDR3: CASRTGQYNSPLHF. The CDR3 DNA follows: TGTGCCAGCAGGACGGGACAGTATAATTCACCCCTCCACTTT.

The chain combines TRBV27 with TRBJ1-1; TRBD1 agrees at 10 bases. V was clipped by 5 bases and J by 5 bases; unmatched bases: 17. The CDR3 has 18 amino acids. Germline CDR1 is MNHEY and CDR2 is SMNVEV (reference sequence). This CDR3 reads CASSARDRGTDWNTEAFF. The DNA for the CDR3 is TGTGCCAGCAGTGCCCGGGACAGGGGAACGGATTGGAATACTGAAGCTTTCTTT.

The chain joins TRBV9 to TRBJ1-1; D not certain. The ends were cut back, 3 bases at V and 3 bases at J, with 12 bases in the middle. This CDR3 contains 14 residues. The germline CDR1 and CDR2 sequences are SGDLS and YYNGEE. CDR3 in DNA: TGTGCCAGCAGCGCCCCCCCGGGTGACACTGAAGCTTTCTTT. Encoded protein: CASSAPPGDTEAFF.

This clone has more than one count but fewer than ten. The chain combines TRBV7-3 with TRBJ2-1, with 8 positions matching TRBD2. The CDR3 spans 17 residues. Germline values: CDR1 SGHTA, CDR2 FQGTGA. V shed 5 bases and J 9 bases; nucleotides not matched to a gene: 18. The CDR3 sequence is CASSPEAGRTSSGEQFF. CDR3 DNA sequence: TGTGCCAGCAGCCCCGAGGCAGGTCGGACTAGCAGTGGTGAGCAGTTCTTC.

The chain joins TRBV7-8 to TRBJ1-2; 7 nucleotides agree with TRBD1. The V and J ends lost 6 bases and 6 bases, in that order; junction bases with no gene match: 10. The CDR3 runs to 14 residues. From germline, CDR1 is SGHVS and CDR2 FQNEAQ. CDR3 sequence: CASRQLTGIHGYTF. The CDR3 DNA sequence: TGTGCCAGCAGACAACTGACAGGGATCCATGGCTACACCTTC.

This sequence joins TRBV18 and TRBJ1-6; TRBD1 matches 8 bases. After removal of 3 bases from V and 8 bases from J, the junction contained 6 bases not matched to a gene. Germline CDR1 KGHSH, CDR2 LQKENI. This CDR3 is 15 amino acids long. CDR3 amino acids: CASSPGQGSDSPLHF. In DNA form, the CDR3 reads TGTGCCAGCTCACCTGGACAGGGTTCAGATTCACCCCTCCACTTT.

The chain employs TRBV4-1 and TRBJ2-5; TRBD2 matches 8 bases. This CDR3 comprises 14 residues. Germline V gene lookup returns CDR1 MGHRA and CDR2 YSYEKL. Trimming cost V 1 base and J 4 bases; bases outside gene matches: 2. The CDR3 DNA sequence: TGCGCCAGCAGCCAAGTCGGGGGGGCAGAGACCCAGTACTTC. Translation: CASSQVGGAETQYF.

This clone has only one observation. The CDR3 DNA reads TGTGCCAGCACCCTTACTTTTTTGGGACAGGGACGAGAAAAACTGTTTTTT. Protein: CASTLTFLGQGREKLFF. The chain employs TRBV21-1 and TRBJ1-4; the D call in the table, TRBD1, was not verified against the DNA. TRBV21-1 is given as a pseudogene. The CDR3 is 17 residues long.

The J gene is TRBJ1-2, the V gene TRBV27, with 7 bases lining up with TRBD1. Germline V gene lookup returns CDR1 MNHEY and CDR2 SMNVEV (reference sequence). The J segment lost 7 bases and the V segment lost 6 bases, leaving 14 bases of the junction unmatched. The CDR3 is made up of 15 amino acids. CDR3 bases: TGTGCCAGCAGGCATCGAGGGGGCATGTTAAGTGGCTACACCTTC. This gives the protein CASRHRGGMLSGYTF.

The chain couples TRBV27 to TRBJ1-2; D may be TRBD1 (6 bases). Germline V lookup: CDR1 MNHEY, CDR2 SMNVEV (reference sequence). V shed 6 bases and J shed 4 bases, with 12 bases lying between them. The CDR3 length is 13 residues. The CDR3 here is CASRGGGVYGYTF. As DNA, the CDR3 is TGTGCCAGCAGAGGGGGGGGAGTCTATGGCTACACCTTC.

This chain links TRBV6-5 with TRBJ1-2; D may be TRBD1 (6 bases). The CDR3 is made up of 13 amino acids. Germline-derived CDR1 and CDR2 are MNHEY and SVGAGI. The ends were cut back, 4 bases at V and 6 bases at J, with 12 bases in the middle. The CDR3 loop reads CASSFSGVDGYTF. The CDR3 DNA is TGTGCCAGCAGTTTTTCAGGGGTGGATGGCTACACCTTC.

The chain uses TRBV5-6 and TRBJ2-3, with D tentatively TRBD2 (6 bases). The CDR3 consists of 15 residues. V lost 3 bases to trimming and J lost 4 bases, with 15 bases between them. In germline, CDR1 is SGHDT, CDR2 YYEEEE. CDR3 coding DNA: TGTGCCAGCAGCTGGGGGACTCCCGCTGCAGATACGCAGTATTTT. The encoded protein is CASSWGTPAADTQYF.

This CDR3 is CASSYYRAEGNTEAFF. For the CDR3, the DNA is TGTGCCAGCAGTTACTACAGGGCAGAAGGGAACACTGAAGCTTTCTTT. This chain links TRBV6-5 with TRBJ1-1; maybe TRBD1 (6 bases). Germline V gene sequence: CDR1 MNHEY, CDR2 SVGAGI. V was shortened by 1 base and J by 1 base, with 13 bases between the two germline ends. CDR3 length: 16 amino acids.

This clone was counted a few times. The J gene is TRBJ2-7, the V gene TRBV27; tentative D call: TRBD1 (5 bases). Germline V gene sequence: CDR1 MNHEY, CDR2 SMNVEV (reference sequence). V was clipped by 6 bases and J by 2 bases, with 11 bases between them. CDR3 length: 13 amino acids. The DNA for the CDR3 is TGTGCCAGCAGCCTAAAACAGGCCTACGAGCAGTACTTC. Protein product: CASSLKQAYEQYF.

The chain links TRBV27 to TRBJ1-2; the D gene is possibly TRBD1 (5 bases). V lost 6 bases to trimming and J lost 6 bases, with 17 bases between them. CDR3 length equals 14 residues. Per germline, CDR1 MNHEY and CDR2 SMNVEV (reference sequence). The CDR3 region has the DNA TGTGCCAGCAGGATCCTCGGCGGGGGTGATGGCTACACCTTC. Its protein product is CASRILGGGDGYTF.

This sequence joins TRBV10-3 and TRBJ1-1; no clear D gene. This CDR3 region has 13 residues. V gave up 6 bases and J gave up 3 bases, with 11 bases separating them. CDR1 ENHRY and CDR2 SYGVKD come from the germline V gene. The chain's CDR3 is CAIRYGEYTEAFF. The CDR3 nucleotides are TGTGCCATCAGGTACGGAGAGTACACTGAAGCTTTCTTT.

This chain connects TRBV9 to TRBJ2-1; tentative D call: TRBD2 (6 bases). Looked up from germline, CDR1 is SGDLS and CDR2 is YYNGEE. The CDR3 loop spans 16 amino acids. The V end lost 0 bases, the J end lost 5 bases, and 15 bases lay between the germline ends. The CDR3 DNA sequence: TGTGCCAGCAGCGTAGGAACGGGGGTTTCTAACAATGAGCAGTTCTTC. It encodes CASSVGTGVSNNEQFF. Full variable domain (rest looked up from reference TRBV9 and TRBJ2-1): DSGVTQTPKHLITATGQRVTLRCSPRSGDLSVYWYQQSLDQGLQFLIQYYNGEERAKGNILERFSAQQFPDLHSELNLSSLELGDSALYFCASSVGTGVSNNEQFFGPGTRLTVL.

This clone was seen once. Germline and junction disagree at one end, which may indicate a read error. V is TRBV6-6 and J is TRBJ2-7; perhaps TRBD2 as D (6 bases). Germline loops: CDR1 MNHNY, CDR2 SVGAGI (reference sequence). The CDR3 consists of 13 residues. CDR3 residues: CASSVPGLDFVVF. The DNA of the CDR3 is TGTGCCAGCAGTGTCCCGGGACTTGATTTTGTCGTCTTC.